What follows is one T cell receptor beta chain and its context. The identical CDR3 is also encoded by other nucleotide sequences in the sample. The CDR3 contains 12 residues. Per germline, CDR1 MNHEY and CDR2 SMNVEV (reference sequence). Trimming removed 6 bases from V and 8 bases from J, with 13 bases in between. Original methodology: Quantification of nucleated cells was approximated via reference gene primer amplification. Sequencing used immunoSEQ multiplex PCR; TCRdb keeps in-frame clones, though not all of them. The V and J calls and the clone size are those of that table, but D and trimming were determined from the DNA. The sample consists of about 480,000 clones, roughly 89% of them appearing once. This sample stems from a study of blood T cell repertoires in COVID-19. The Seattle patients, enrolled during active infection, were followed longitudinally.

V usage is TRBV27 and J usage is TRBJ1-2, with D hard to call. What was sequenced was peripheral blood. The receptor's source is a woman aged 50 to 60 with COVID-19, enrolled during active disease. The CDR3 loop is CASSLAGDGYTF. CDR3 DNA sequence: TGTGCCAGCAGCCTGGCGGGAGACGGCTACACCTTC.